The entry below describes one T cell receptor (beta chain). Its target is not known. Other DNA sequences in the same sample also yield this CDR3. Germline values: CDR1 LGHNA, CDR2 YNFKEQ. Between the trimmed V and J ends, which lost 4 bases and 0 bases, there was a span of 9 bases. CDR3 length equals 15 residues. Repertoires were generated with immunoSEQ multiplex PCR, while TCRdb's copy carries only in-frame clones and drops some. The table shows about 200,000 clones, with about 72% occurring only once. The source of the sample is a study of cytotoxic CD8 clonotypes in ibrutinib-treated CLL. Background on the study: Response was recorded as partial in approximately 24 patients and complete in 2; at median approximately 63 months, 14 remained remitted and some 12 had progressed.

Study-wide results and limits: Timing of sampling differed between sustained-remission and progressing patients. Public clonotypes (which were uncommon) either contracted or remained stable on treatment. Clonality (at baseline) was higher than in age-matched healthy donors and tracked circulating CD8+ T-cell counts.

The sequenced sample was PBMCs, obtained after 24 months of ibrutinib treatment. This rearrangement joins TRBV4-2 to TRBJ1-4; a possible D gene is TRBD1 (5 bases). This clonotype was obtained from a human donor with chronic lymphocytic leukemia. In DNA form, the CDR3 reads TGTGCCAGCAGCCCCCGGGGGGCAACTAATGAAAAACTGTTTTTT. This encodes CASSPRGATNEKLFF.